This T cell receptor beta chain was sequenced in a study of shared clonotypes between healthy human individuals. Points from the study as a whole: Rarefaction exposed incomplete sorted-subset sequencing despite large depth. Sampling used blood alone; tissue repertoires probably differ.

Germline CDR1 reads SGHAT; CDR2 reads FQNNGV. The CDR3 contains 17 residues. V lost 1 base and J 3 bases, leaving 16 bases between the germline ends. Sequencing used immunoSEQ multiplex PCR; TCRdb keeps in-frame clones, though not all of them. The table has 2.5 million or so clones, around nine tenths seen once. To note about this clone: Its specificity is not known.

Sequencing was performed on naive CD4+ T cells sorted from blood. Subset reported: CD45RA+ positively selected. The chain couples TRBV11-2 to TRBJ2-1; D perhaps matches TRBD1 (5 bases). The receptor comes from a man between 18 and 35 years old in good health. The CDR3 protein is CASSLVPTGPSYNEQFF. CDR3 sequence (DNA): TGTGCCAGCAGCTTAGTCCCTACAGGTCCCAGCTACAATGAGCAGTTCTTC.